This is a list of T cell receptor beta chains from one sample in a study of T cell changes during pregnancy in multiple sclerosis. Method: immunoSEQ multiplex PCR; TCRdb's copy keeps in-frame clones and lacks some. In the table there are some 77,000 clones, roughly 92% of which are singletons. The material sequenced was peripheral blood, taken in the second trimester of pregnancy. These TCRs come from a female donor in good health, enrolled as a control in a pregnancy study. CDR3s include the opening cysteine and the closing phenylalanine or tryptophan. A D gene is named only where the DNA matches it firmly. Some rows mark clone size as missing; the rest say once, few, many or name a class of expanded clone.

j_call d_call clone_size v_call cdr3_nt cdr3_aa
TRBJ1-2 . . TRBV12-5 TGTGCTAGTGGTTTGGCAAACGGCGGGGCCTATGGCTACACCTTC CASGLANGGAYGYTF
TRBJ1-4 . . TRBV18 TGTGCCAGCTCACCAGGGGCAGGTGAAAAACTGTTTTTT CASSPGAGEKLFF
TRBJ1-2 TRBD1 few TRBV19 TGTGCCAGTAGTTTAGGACAGGGGGCGAGCGGCTACACCTTC CASSLGQGASGYTF
TRBJ1-1 . few TRBV27 TGTGCCAGCAGTTTAGTATCGGCCTCCAGGACTCGGGCGGAAGCTTTCTTT CASSLVSASRTRAEAFF
TRBJ2-5 TRBD2 . TRBV5-4 TGTGCCAGCAGCTTGTTCGGGGGGGGTCGGGAGACCCAGTACTTC CASSLFGGGRETQYF
TRBJ1-2 . . TRBV5-4 TGTGCCAGCAGCTTGGGGGCCTTGCCCCCCTATGGCTACACCTTC CASSLGALPPYGYTF
TRBJ2-5 . . TRBV30 TGTGCCTGGAGTGGGCCTGGGGGGGAGACCCAGTACTTC CAWSGPGGETQYF
TRBJ1-3 . . TRBV4-2 TGTGCCAGCAGCCAAGATAGACACGGAGGAAACACCATATATTTT CASSQDRHGGNTIYF
TRBJ1-3 . . TRBV18 TGTGCCAGCTCACGAACCGGACAGTTAATAACTGGAAACACCATATATTTT CASSRTGQLITGNTIYF
TRBJ2-3 TRBD1 . TRBV7-2 TGTGCCAGCAGCTCCTGGGGGACAGGGCTCACAGATACGCAGTATTTT CASSSWGTGLTDTQYF
TRBJ2-5 . . TRBV4-1 TGCGCCAGCAGCCAAGGAGACTATAAGGAGATTCGGTACTTC CASSQGDYKEIRYF
TRBJ1-1 . . TRBV5-4 TGTGCCAGCAGCTTAGGCAGGGGCACCAATGAAGCTTTCTTT CASSLGRGTNEAFF
TRBJ2-7 TRBD1 . TRBV9 TGTGCCAGCAGCCGTAGATGGGACAGTCGCTACGAGCAGTACTTC CASSRRWDSRYEQYF
TRBJ2-5 TRBD1 . TRBV6-6 TGTGCCACCGGGACAGAAGAGACCCAGTACTTC CATGTEETQYF
TRBJ1-5 TRBD1 . TRBV4-3 TGCGCCAGCAGCCAAGATGGGACAGCTAATCAGCCCCAGCATTTT CASSQDGTANQPQHF
TRBJ1-1 TRBD1 once TRBV6-5 TGTGCCAGCAGTAACAGGGGTACTGAAGCTTTCTTT CASSNRGTEAFF
TRBJ2-4 . few TRBV5-1 TGCGCCAGCAGCTTGGGGGAGCACCAGTACTTC CASSLGEHQYF
TRBJ2-7 TRBD2 . TRBV2 TGTGCCAGCAGAGGCAGCGGGACCCGCGAGCAGTACTTC CASRGSGTREQYF
TRBJ2-1 . . TRBV7-3 TGTGCCAGCAGCTTAGCCGCGTCTTTTTACAATGAGCAGTTCTTC CASSLAASFYNEQFF
TRBJ1-2 . . TRBV27 TGTGCCAGCAGTTTATCGACGCAGGCCGACTATGGCTACACCTTC CASSLSTQADYGYTF
TRBJ1-1 . . TRBV29-1 TGCAGCGGAACCTTGTTAGCAGAAGCTTTCTTT CSGTLLAEAFF
TRBJ2-7 TRBD2 . TRBV7-9 TGTGCCAGCAGCCTCACTAGCGGGGGAGACCACGAGCAGTACTTC CASSLTSGGDHEQYF
TRBJ2-3 TRBD2 . TRBV5-6 TGTGCCAGCAGCTTACTGAATAGCGGGGGGGGCACAGATACGCAGTATTTT CASSLLNSGGGTDTQYF
TRBJ2-7 . . TRBV6-5 TGTGCCAGCAGTTACATCCAGGGGCCCACCTACGAGCAGTACTTC CASSYIQGPTYEQYF
TRBJ1-3 TRBD1 . TRBV19 TGTGCCAGTAGTTACCCAACAGGGGCGTCAGGAAACACCATATATTTT CASSYPTGASGNTIYF
TRBJ2-5 . . TRBV14 TGTGCCAGCAGCCAAGAACGGGGGTCGGGAGAGACCCAGTACTTC CASSQERGSGETQYF
TRBJ1-2 TRBD1 few TRBV18 TGTGCCAGCTCACCGGGACAGGCAATGGGCTACACCTTC CASSPGQAMGYTF
TRBJ2-5 . . TRBV6-1 TGTGCCAGCAGTGAAGCCCTAACCGGGGGAGGTGGGACCCAGTACTTC CASSEALTGGGGTQYF
TRBJ1-1 TRBD1 . TRBV9 TGTGCCAGCAGCGAGCGGGACAGGGGCTCGAACACTGAAGCTTTCTTT CASSERDRGSNTEAFF
TRBJ2-7 . . TRBV7-2 TGTGCCAGCAGCTCCCCCACTGCATACGAGCAGTACTTC CASSSPTAYEQYF
TRBJ1-1 . few TRBV6-4 TGTGCCAGCAGCTCCCTAGGTCCTGAAGCTTTCTTT CASSSLGPEAFF
TRBJ1-1 . . TRBV7-2 TGTGCCAGCAGCCCCTCCTACGGGATTAAGATAACTGAAGCTTTCTTT CASSPSYGIKITEAFF
TRBJ1-2 . . TRBV11-2 TGTGCCAGCAGCCCAATGGGCCTTGCAGGGTTCCTCTATGGCTACACCTTC CASSPMGLAGFLYGYTF
TRBJ1-5 . . TRBV7-2 TGTGCCAGCCGACCGGGACTGAATAGCAATCAGCCCCAGCATTTT CASRPGLNSNQPQHF
TRBJ2-7 . . TRBV2 TGTGCCAGCAGCCAAGGGGTGTTGGGCTACGAGCAGTACTTC CASSQGVLGYEQYF
TRBJ2-7 . . TRBV7-9 TGTGCCAGCAGCAGGGACACCTACGAGCAGTACTTC CASSRDTYEQYF
TRBJ1-6 . few TRBV9 TGTGCCAGCAGTTCAACTCAGGGGAGTACTAATTCACCCCTCCACTTT CASSSTQGSTNSPLHF
TRBJ2-2 TRBD2 . TRBV19 TGTGCCAGTAGCATAGCGGGGGGCAGGCCTGGGGAGCTGTTTTTT CASSIAGGRPGELFF
TRBJ2-7 . . TRBV23-1 TGCGCCAGCAGTCACTCCGACAGGTCACGAGAGCAGTACTTC CASSHSDRSREQYF
TRBJ1-2 . . TRBV30 TGTGCCCGAGGCGCCAACTATGGCTACACCTTC CARGANYGYTF
TRBJ2-7 . . TRBV14 TGTGCCAGCAGCCGTTTCAACTCCTACGAGCAGTACTTC CASSRFNSYEQYF